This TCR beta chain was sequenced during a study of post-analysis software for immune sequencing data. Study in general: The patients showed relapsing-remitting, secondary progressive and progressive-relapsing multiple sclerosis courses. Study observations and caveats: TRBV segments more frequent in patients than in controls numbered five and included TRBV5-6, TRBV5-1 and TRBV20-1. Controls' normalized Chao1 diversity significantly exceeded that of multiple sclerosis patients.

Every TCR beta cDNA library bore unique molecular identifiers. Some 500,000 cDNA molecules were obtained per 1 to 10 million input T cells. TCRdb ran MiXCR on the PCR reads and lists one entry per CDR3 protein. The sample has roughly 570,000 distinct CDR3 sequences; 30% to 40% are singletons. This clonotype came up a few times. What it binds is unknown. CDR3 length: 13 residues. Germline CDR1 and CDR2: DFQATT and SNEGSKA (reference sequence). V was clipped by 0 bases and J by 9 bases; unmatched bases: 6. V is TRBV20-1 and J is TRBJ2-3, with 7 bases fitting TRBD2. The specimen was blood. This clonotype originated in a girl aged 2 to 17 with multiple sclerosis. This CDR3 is CSARDGGGSTQYF. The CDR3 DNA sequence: TGCAGTGCTAGAGATGGGGGGGGAAGCACGCAGTATTTT.